A selection of T cell receptor beta chains follows, all from one sample in a study of cytomegalovirus exposure and HLA in healthy donors. Libraries were prepared by immunoSEQ multiplex PCR; TCRdb keeps only in-frame clonotypes and omits some of them. The table includes some 130,000 clones, around four fifths detected once. The sequenced sample consisted of PBMCs. The receptors originated from a middle-aged woman in good health and CMV-seropositive. Each CDR3 is given with its conserved first and last residue. The order of the fields is clone size, D gene, V gene, J gene, CDR3 DNA, CDR3 protein. A D gene is named only where the DNA matches it firmly. Size tells how often a clone was seen (once, few, many) or the class of an expanded clone, and some rows leave it out.

size: .
D: .
V: TRBV19
J: TRBJ1-1
DNA: TGTGCCAGTAGTATCGGTGGAGGGGTTCACACTGAAGCTTTCTTT
CDR3: CASSIGGGVHTEAFF

size: .
D: TRBD1
V: TRBV27
J: TRBJ2-2
DNA: TGTGCCAGCAGATACAGGGGGCTGAACACCGGGGAGCTGTTTTTT
CDR3: CASRYRGLNTGELFF

size: .
D: .
V: TRBV18
J: TRBJ1-2
DNA: TGTGCCAGCTCCTCGATTGACAGGCCGCCCTATGGCTACACCTTC
CDR3: CASSSIDRPPYGYTF

size: .
D: TRBD1
V: TRBV7-2
J: TRBJ2-7
DNA: TGTGCCAGCAGCTTAGCAGGGACAGGGTCCTACGAGCAGTACTTC
CDR3: CASSLAGTGSYEQYF

size: .
D: TRBD2
V: TRBV28
J: TRBJ2-3
DNA: TGTGCCAGCAGTCGCACTAGCGGGAGAGCAGATACGCAGTATTTT
CDR3: CASSRTSGRADTQYF

size: .
D: .
V: TRBV5-1
J: TRBJ2-1
DNA: TGCGCCAGCAGCCTGGCCGGGGTCTCCTACAATGAGCAGTTCTTC
CDR3: CASSLAGVSYNEQFF

size: few
D: TRBD1
V: TRBV4-3
J: TRBJ2-1
DNA: TGCGCCAGCAGCCAAGCCGACAGGGACTACAATGAGCAGTTCTTC
CDR3: CASSQADRDYNEQFF

size: .
D: .
V: TRBV6-5
J: TRBJ2-7
DNA: TGTGCCAGCAGTTATGTCAGGGGAAATCCCTACGAGCAGTACTTC
CDR3: CASSYVRGNPYEQYF

size: once
D: .
V: TRBV9
J: TRBJ2-7
DNA: TGTGCCAGCAGCCGAGGGGGAAAAAAACAGTCCTACGAGCAGTACTTC
CDR3: CASSRGGKKQSYEQYF

size: .
D: .
V: TRBV28
J: TRBJ1-4
DNA: TGTGCCAGCAGTTCCCAGGGAACTAATGAAAAACTGTTTTTT
CDR3: CASSSQGTNEKLFF

size: few
D: TRBD1
V: TRBV29-1
J: TRBJ2-1
DNA: TGCAGCGCTCCGGGACAGAGTATAAACAATGAGCAGTTCTTC
CDR3: CSAPGQSINNEQFF

size: .
D: .
V: TRBV14
J: TRBJ1-6
DNA: TGTGCCAGCAGCCTCAGGCCTCCCCCCTATTCACCCCTCCACTTT
CDR3: CASSLRPPPYSPLHF

size: .
D: .
V: TRBV7-9
J: TRBJ1-1
DNA: TGTGCCAGCAGCTCTGGGGGCACGAACACTGAAGCTTTCTTT
CDR3: CASSSGGTNTEAFF

size: once
D: .
V: TRBV11-2
J: TRBJ1-5
DNA: TGTGCCAGCAGCACCGGGTCCTACGTCAATCAGCCCCAGCATTTT
CDR3: CASSTGSYVNQPQHF

size: .
D: TRBD1
V: TRBV10-3
J: TRBJ2-1
DNA: TGTGCCATCAGTGAGTCCACAGGGGGTAGTGAGCAGTTCTTC
CDR3: CAISESTGGSEQFF

size: .
D: .
V: TRBV5-4
J: TRBJ2-2
DNA: TGTGCCAGCAGCTTGCTCGGCGGGGCGAACACCGGGGAGCTGTTTTTT
CDR3: CASSLLGGANTGELFF

size: .
D: .
V: TRBV19
J: TRBJ1-1
DNA: TGTGCCAGTAGTATGCCGGGGGATATGAACACTGAAGCTTTCTTT
CDR3: CASSMPGDMNTEAFF